This T cell receptor beta chain was found in a study of cytomegalovirus exposure and HLA in healthy donors. As regards this clone: Its antigen is not identified.

Germline CDR1 and CDR2: MGHDK and SYGVNS. V lost 2 bases to trimming and J lost 4 bases, with 12 bases between them. The CDR3 runs to 16 residues. Profiling relied on immunoSEQ multiplex PCR, and the TCRdb table lists in-frame clones only, not all of them. Of a few hundred thousand clones listed, roughly 90% are singletons. Study findings and constraints: CMV antigen specificity of a few CMV-associated chains was confirmed in vitro. The dataset shows that most TCR sequences were rare, while some public TCRs occurred in many donors. Cytomegalovirus status, reportedly, was diagnosed with high specificity and sensitivity by the classifier.

This clonotype originated in a woman aged 18-29 years in good health and CMV-seronegative. This chain joins TRBV25-1 and TRBJ1-6; TRBD1 might be the D (5 bases). The sequenced material came from PBMCs. DNA of the CDR3: TGTGCCAGCAGTGAACGGGGGTCCCTGTATAATTCACCCCTCCACTTT. Translating gives CASSERGSLYNSPLHF.